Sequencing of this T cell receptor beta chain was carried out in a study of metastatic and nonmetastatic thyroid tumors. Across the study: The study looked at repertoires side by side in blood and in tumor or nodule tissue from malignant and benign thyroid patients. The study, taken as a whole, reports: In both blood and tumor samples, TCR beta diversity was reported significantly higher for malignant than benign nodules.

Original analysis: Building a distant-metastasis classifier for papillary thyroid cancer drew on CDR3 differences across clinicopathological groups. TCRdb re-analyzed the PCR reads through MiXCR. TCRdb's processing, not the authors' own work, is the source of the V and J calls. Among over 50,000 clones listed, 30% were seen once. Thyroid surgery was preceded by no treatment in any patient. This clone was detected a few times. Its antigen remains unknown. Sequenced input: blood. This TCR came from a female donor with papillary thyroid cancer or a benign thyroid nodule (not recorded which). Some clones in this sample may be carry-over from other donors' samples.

The CDR3 nucleotides are TGTGCCAGCCAACCTGGGGTCAACGAGCAGTACTTC. Translation gives CASQPGVNEQYF. The rearrangement links TRBV28 to TRBJ2-7; D is unresolved. Germline lookup yields CDR1 MDHEN and CDR2 SYDVKM. V dropped 8 bases and J dropped 5 bases, with 13 bases sitting between them. This CDR3 contains 12 residues.